This TCR beta chain came from a study of synovial regulatory T cells in juvenile arthritis. With regard to this clone: No antigen is known for it.

Per the germline V gene, CDR1 is KGHSH and CDR2 is LQKENI. The CDR3 length is 14 residues. The entry carries no DNA sequence. The method was immunoSEQ multiplex PCR; TCRdb's version includes in-frame clones alone and lacks a portion of them. The specimen's table records 8,000 to 10,000 clones. Donors were about a dozen juvenile idiopathic arthritis patients with active disease. Study-level results: iaTreg cells shared more CDR3 sequences with synovial Tregs than other blood Tregs did. Across patients, iaTreg TCR repertoires were mostly private, partly shared with synovial Teff and blood CPL.

The gene calls are TRBV18 and TRBJ2-7. Sequenced material: Treg cells from blood. Subset: remaining (HLA-DR-negative) circulating blood Treg cells. The receptor's source is a donor younger than 30 with juvenile idiopathic arthritis. The CDR3: CASSPPTPIYEQYF.